The T cell receptor beta chain under discussion was sequenced for a study of blood T cells in healthy people across ages. Study-wide points: When set beside aged donors, long-lived donors presented more naive CD4+ cells and higher diversity. Getting older went along with TCR beta diversity per million T cells dropping roughly linearly.

A second PCR, run for about 6 to 12 cycles, used a sample-barcoded 5' primer plus a J-beta primer mix. Individual samples furnished no less than 3 million CDR3-containing paired-end reads apiece. One entry per CDR3 protein, called by TCRdb with MiXCR from the 5' RACE reads. Of roughly 1,300,000 distinct CDR3 sequences listed, approximately 60% are singletons. V shed 5 bases and J 4 bases; nucleotides not matched to a gene: 3. Germline assignment: CDR1 SQVTM and CDR2 ANQGSEA. This CDR3 is 13 amino acids long. In this sample, this clonotype turned up a few times. Its antigen is currently unknown. The sample was blood. The rearrangement links TRBV29-1 to TRBJ2-7; 12 bases align to TRBD2. The sequence came from a man in his late teens or twenties in good health. CDR3 DNA sequence: TGCAGCGTTAGGACTAGCGGGGTTTACGAGCAGTACTTC. This codes for CSVRTSGVYEQYF.